This TCR beta chain was captured in a study of shared clonotypes between healthy human individuals. This clone was observed a single time. In the naive CD8 group, cells lacked CD45RO and were positively selected for CCR7, so terminally differentiated effector memory CD45RA+ cells were left out. The V gene's germline CDR1 is SQVTM and CDR2 ANQGSEA. This CDR3 has 14 residues. The ends were cut back, 1 base at V and 6 bases at J, with 14 bases in the middle. Clones were read by immunoSEQ multiplex PCR, and TCRdb kept only the in-frame ones, dropping some. The sample contains around 2.1 million clones, about 93% of which appear only once.

V is TRBV29-1 and J is TRBJ2-3; D tentatively reads TRBD1 or TRBD2 (6 bases each). The sample consisted of naive CD8+ T cells from PBMCs. The TCR originated in a man aged 18 to 29 in good health. Some clones in this sample may be carry-over from other donors' samples. The CDR3 DNA sequence: TGCAGCGTTGAAGGAGGGGGGCTCGTGGATACGCAGTATTTT. Protein sequence: CSVEGGGLVDTQYF.